The T cell receptor beta chain described here comes from a study of T-cell memory formation after mild COVID-19. The ends were cut back, 6 bases at V and 5 bases at J, with 13 bases in the middle. The germline V gene encodes CDR1 SGHTA and CDR2 FQGNSA. This CDR3 is 13 amino acids long. Only a few counts were recorded for this clonotype. TCRdb used MiXCR to reprocess the 5' RACE reads, holding one entry per CDR3 protein. This sample has 300,000 to 400,000 distinct CDR3 sequences, with 13% found just once. The chain couples TRBV7-2 to TRBJ1-1; D remains unclear. The clonotype comes from a man younger than 30 who had mild COVID-19 (a few samples of this study predate the infection). Cell type and time point are not known. Sequences were obtained from PBMCs or a T cell subset sorted from them (not recorded which). This CDR3 is CASSRRPGTEAFF. The CDR3 DNA follows: TGTGCCAGCAGTCGTAGACCGGGAACTGAAGCTTTCTTT.